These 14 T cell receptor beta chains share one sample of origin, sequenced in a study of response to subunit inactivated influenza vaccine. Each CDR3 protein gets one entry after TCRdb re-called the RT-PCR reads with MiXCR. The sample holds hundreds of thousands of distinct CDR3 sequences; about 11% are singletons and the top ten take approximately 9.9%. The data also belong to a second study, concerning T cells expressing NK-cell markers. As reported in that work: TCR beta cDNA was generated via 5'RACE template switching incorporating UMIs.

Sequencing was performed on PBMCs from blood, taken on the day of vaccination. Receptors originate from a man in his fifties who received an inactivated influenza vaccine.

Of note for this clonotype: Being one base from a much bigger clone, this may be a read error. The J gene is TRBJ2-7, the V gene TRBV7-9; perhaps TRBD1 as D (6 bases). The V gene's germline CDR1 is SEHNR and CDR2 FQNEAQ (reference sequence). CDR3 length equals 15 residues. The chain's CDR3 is CASGLDPLRGNEQYF. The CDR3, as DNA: TGTGCCAGCGGCTTGGACCCTTTGAGGGGGAACGAGCAGTACTTC. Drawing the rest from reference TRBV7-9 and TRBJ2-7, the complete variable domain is DTGVSQNPRHKITKRGQNVTFRCDPISEHNRLYWYRQTLGQGPEFLTYFQNEAQLEKSRLLSDRFSAERPKGSFSTLEIQRTEQGDSAMYLCASGLDPLRGNEQYFGPGTRLTVT.

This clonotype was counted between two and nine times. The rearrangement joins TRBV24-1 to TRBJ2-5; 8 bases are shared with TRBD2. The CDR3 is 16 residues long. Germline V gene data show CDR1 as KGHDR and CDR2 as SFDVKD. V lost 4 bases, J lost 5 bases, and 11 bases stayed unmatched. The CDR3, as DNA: TGTGCCACCAGTGACCCCGGGGGGGGAGATTTGGAGACCCAGTACTTC. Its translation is CATSDPGGGDLETQYF.

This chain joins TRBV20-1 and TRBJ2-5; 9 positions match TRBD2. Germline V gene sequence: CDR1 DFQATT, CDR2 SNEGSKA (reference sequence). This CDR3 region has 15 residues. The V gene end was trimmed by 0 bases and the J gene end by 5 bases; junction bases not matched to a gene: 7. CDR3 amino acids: CSARDWRTSAETQYF. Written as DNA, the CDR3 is TGCAGTGCTAGAGATTGGAGGACTAGCGCTGAGACCCAGTACTTC.

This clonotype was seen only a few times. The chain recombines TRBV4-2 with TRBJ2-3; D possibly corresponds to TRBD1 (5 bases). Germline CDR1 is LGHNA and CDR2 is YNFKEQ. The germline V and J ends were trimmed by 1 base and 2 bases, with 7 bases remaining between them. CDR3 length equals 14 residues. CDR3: CASSQGQITDTQYF. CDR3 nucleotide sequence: TGTGCCAGCAGCCAAGGACAGATCACAGATACGCAGTATTTT.

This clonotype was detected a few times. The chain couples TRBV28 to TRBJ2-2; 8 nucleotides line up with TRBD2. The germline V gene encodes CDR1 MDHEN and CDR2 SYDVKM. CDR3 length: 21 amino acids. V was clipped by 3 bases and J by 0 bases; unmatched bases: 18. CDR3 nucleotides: TGTGCCAGCAGTTTCGGGAGGGACTATAGAGCGGGTATCGCGAACACCGGGGAGCTGTTTTTT. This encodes CASSFGRDYRAGIANTGELFF.

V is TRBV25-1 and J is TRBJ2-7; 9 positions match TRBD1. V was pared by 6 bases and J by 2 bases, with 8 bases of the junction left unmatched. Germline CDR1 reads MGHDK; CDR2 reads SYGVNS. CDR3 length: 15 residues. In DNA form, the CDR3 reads TGTGCCAGCAGCCTAGACAGGGGGATTACCTACGAGCAGTACTTC. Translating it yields CASSLDRGITYEQYF.

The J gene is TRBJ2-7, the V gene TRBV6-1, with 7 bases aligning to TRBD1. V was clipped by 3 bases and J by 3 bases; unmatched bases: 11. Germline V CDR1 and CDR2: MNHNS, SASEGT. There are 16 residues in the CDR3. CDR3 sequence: CASSEGIRQGDYEQYF. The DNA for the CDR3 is TGTGCCAGCAGTGAGGGAATCCGACAGGGCGACTACGAGCAGTACTTC.

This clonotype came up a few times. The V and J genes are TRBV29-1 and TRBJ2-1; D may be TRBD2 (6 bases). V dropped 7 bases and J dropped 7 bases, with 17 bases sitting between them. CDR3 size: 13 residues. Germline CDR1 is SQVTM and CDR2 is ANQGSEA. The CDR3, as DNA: TGCAGCGCCACGGTGCCCCGGGGGAATGAGCAGTTCTTC. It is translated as CSATVPRGNEQFF.

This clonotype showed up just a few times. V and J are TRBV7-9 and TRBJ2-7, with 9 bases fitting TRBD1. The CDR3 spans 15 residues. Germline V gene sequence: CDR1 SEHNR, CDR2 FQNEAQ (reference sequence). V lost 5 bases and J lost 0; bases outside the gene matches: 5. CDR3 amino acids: CASSPQGQGSYEQYF. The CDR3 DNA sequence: TGTGCCAGCAGCCCGCAGGGACAGGGCTCCTACGAGCAGTACTTC.

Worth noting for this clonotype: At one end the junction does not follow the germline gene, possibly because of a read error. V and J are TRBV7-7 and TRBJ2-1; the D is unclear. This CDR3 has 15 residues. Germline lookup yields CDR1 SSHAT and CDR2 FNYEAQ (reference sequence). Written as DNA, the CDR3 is TGTGCTAGCAGCTTAGTTTTCCGGGCTAGCAATGAGCAGTTCTTC. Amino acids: CASSLVFRASNEQFF. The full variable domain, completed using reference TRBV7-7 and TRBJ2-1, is GAGVSQSPRYKVTKRGQDVTLRCDPISSHATLYWYQQALGQGPEFLTYFNYEAQPDKSGLPSDRFSAERPEGSISTLTIQRTEQRDSAMYRCASSLVFRASNEQFFGPGTRLTVL.

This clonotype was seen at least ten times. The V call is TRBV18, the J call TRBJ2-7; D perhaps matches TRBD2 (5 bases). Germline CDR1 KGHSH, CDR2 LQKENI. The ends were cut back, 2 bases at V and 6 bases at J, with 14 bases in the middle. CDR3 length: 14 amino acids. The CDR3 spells CASSPEGFDREQYF. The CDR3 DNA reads TGTGCCAGCTCACCAGAGGGTTTTGACCGCGAGCAGTACTTC.

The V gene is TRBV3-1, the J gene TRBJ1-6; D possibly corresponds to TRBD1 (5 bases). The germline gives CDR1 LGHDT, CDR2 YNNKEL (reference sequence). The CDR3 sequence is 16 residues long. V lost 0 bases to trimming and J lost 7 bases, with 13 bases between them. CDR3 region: CASSQDSWTRNSPLHF. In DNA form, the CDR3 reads TGTGCCAGCAGCCAAGACAGTTGGACAAGAAATTCACCCCTCCACTTT.

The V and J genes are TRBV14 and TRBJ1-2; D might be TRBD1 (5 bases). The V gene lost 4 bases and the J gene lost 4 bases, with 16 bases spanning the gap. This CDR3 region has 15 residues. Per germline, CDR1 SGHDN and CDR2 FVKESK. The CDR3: CASSRGAIALYGYTF. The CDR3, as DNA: TGTGCCAGCAGCCGAGGGGCTATAGCGCTCTATGGCTACACCTTC.

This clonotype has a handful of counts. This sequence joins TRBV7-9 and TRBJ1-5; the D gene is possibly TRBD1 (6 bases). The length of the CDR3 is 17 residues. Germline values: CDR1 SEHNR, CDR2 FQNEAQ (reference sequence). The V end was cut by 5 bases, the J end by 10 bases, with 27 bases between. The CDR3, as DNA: TGTGCCAGCAGCGCTGGGGGCCGGGACCTCGTGGGGGAACCCCAGCATTTT. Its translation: CASSAGGRDLVGEPQHF. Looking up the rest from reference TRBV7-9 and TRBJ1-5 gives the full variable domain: DTGVSQNPRHKITKRGQNVTFRCDPISEHNRLYWYRQTLGQGPEFLTYFQNEAQLEKSRLLSDRFSAERPKGSFSTLEIQRTEQGDSAMYLCASSAGGRDLVGEPQHFGDGTRLSIL.